This TCR beta chain comes out of a study of T cells after yellow fever vaccination. Study-wide context: Any fraction with a low cell number was prepared using SMART-Seq v4 Ultra Low Input. Findings and limits, study-wide: Subsequent to the booster, the majority of primary-vaccination clones reappeared (around 96% CD4, 85% to 90% CD8). Contaminants from the bulk population, in the form of abundant clonotypes, could be found in FACS-sorted repertoires. Researchers noted that a small share of clonotypes showed up in both CD4 and CD8 compartments.

CDR1 is SEHNR and CDR2 is FQNEAQ in the germline V gene (reference sequence). CDR3 length: 15 amino acids. The V segment lost 1 base and the J segment 9 bases; nucleotides outside the gene matches: 7. TCRdb itself ran the 5' RACE reads through MiXCR, one entry per CDR3 protein. This table has 450,000 to 550,000 distinct CDR3 sequences, 20% to 25% appearing once. On this clonotype itself: What it binds is unknown.

This chain links TRBV7-9 with TRBJ2-1; 9 positions agree with TRBD1. The clonotype was recovered from a young man who received the YFV17D yellow fever vaccine. The specimen was PBMCs, collected less than 25 days after the first yellow fever vaccination. The CDR3 bases are TGTGCCAGCAGCTTAGTTGGACAGGGGTTTTCTGAGCAGTTCTTC. The encoded protein is CASSLVGQGFSEQFF.